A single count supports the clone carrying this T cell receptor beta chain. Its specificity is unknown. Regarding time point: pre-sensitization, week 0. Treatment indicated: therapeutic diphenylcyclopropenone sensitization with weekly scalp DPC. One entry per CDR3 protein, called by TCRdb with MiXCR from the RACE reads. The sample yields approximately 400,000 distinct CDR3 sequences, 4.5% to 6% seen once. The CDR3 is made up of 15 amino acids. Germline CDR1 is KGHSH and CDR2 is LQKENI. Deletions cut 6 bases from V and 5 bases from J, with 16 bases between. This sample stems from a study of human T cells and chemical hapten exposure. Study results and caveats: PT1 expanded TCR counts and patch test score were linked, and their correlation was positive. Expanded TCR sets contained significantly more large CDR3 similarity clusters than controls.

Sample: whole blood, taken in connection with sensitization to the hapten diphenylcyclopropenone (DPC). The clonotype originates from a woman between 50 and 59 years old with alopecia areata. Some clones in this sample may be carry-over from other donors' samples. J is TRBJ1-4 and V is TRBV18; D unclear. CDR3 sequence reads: CASSPEGSINEKLFF. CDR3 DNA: TGTGCCAGCTCCCCCGAGGGCAGCATCAATGAAAAACTGTTTTTT.